This T cell receptor (beta chain) was recorded in a study of shared clonotypes between healthy human individuals. V shed 3 bases and J shed 2 bases, with 14 bases lying between them. CDR3 length: 15 amino acids. In germline, CDR1 is LNHNV, CDR2 YYDKDF (reference sequence). This table comes from immunoSEQ multiplex PCR, and its TCRdb copy is limited to in-frame clones, with some not included. The data show some 2.4 million clones, with roughly 93% seen just once and 0.36% held by the top ten. Input material: naive CD4+ T cells from PBMCs. Subset denoted: CD45RA+ positively selected. The chain recombines TRBV15 with TRBJ2-7; D is unresolved. The TCR was taken from a man in his late teens or twenties in good health. Some clones in this sample may be carry-over from other donors' samples. CDR3 region: CATSRGLGSTYEQYF. For the CDR3, the DNA is TGTGCCACCAGCAGGGGCCTTGGGTCCACCTACGAGCAGTACTTC.